These 26 T cell receptor beta chains were all obtained from the same sample, sequenced in a study of glioma-infiltrating T cells. Using RNA template, CDR3s of TCR alpha and beta were amplified with iRepertoire arm-PCR. In TCRdb, the multiplex PCR reads were re-called with MiXCR into one record per CDR3 protein. Seen here are roughly 20,000 distinct CDR3 sequences, about 26% observed once, and the top ten hold less than 15%. The sample consisted of glioma tissue, nonneoplastic brain tissue, or PBMCs (not recorded which). Source of these receptors: a human donor with low-grade glioma or glioblastoma, undergoing nonglioma brain surgery, or in good health (not recorded which).

In its sample, this clonotype was seen many times. This chain connects TRBV28 to TRBJ1-5; D not resolved. The V end lost 5 bases, the J end lost 9 bases, and 8 bases lay between the germline ends. The germline CDR1 and CDR2 sequences are MDHEN and SYDVKM. This CDR3 is 11 amino acids long. CDR3 sequence reads: CASSPTGPQHF. CDR3 sequence (DNA): TGTGCCAGCAGTCCCACGGGGCCCCAGCATTTT.

There are many counts of this clonotype. V gene TRBV5-1 combines with J gene TRBJ2-5; 9 positions match TRBD1. The germline CDR1 and CDR2 sequences are SGHRS and YFSETQ. CDR3 length equals 14 residues. The V gene end was trimmed by 3 bases and the J gene end by 6 bases; junction bases not matched to a gene: 6. In DNA, the CDR3 is TGCGCCAGCAGCTCTCGGACAGGGGAACAGACCCAGTACTTC. The encoded protein is CASSSRTGEQTQYF.

In this sample, this clonotype turned up many times. The genes are TRBV7-2 and TRBJ1-6; D may be TRBD1 (6 bases). Trimming took off 6 bases at V and 3 bases at J, with 18 bases between the two ends. Germline CDR1 is SGHTA and CDR2 is FQGNSA. The CDR3 extends over 17 amino acids. The CDR3 coding sequence is TGTGCCAGCAGTGACACAGGGCGGAGGGGCTATAATTCACCCCTCCACTTT. Protein sequence: CASSDTGRRGYNSPLHF.

This clonotype occurred once. The chain combines TRBV6-1 with TRBJ2-1; 9 bases match TRBD2. Germline V gene data show CDR1 as MNHNS and CDR2 as SASEGT. The CDR3 loop spans 15 amino acids. With V trimmed by 5 bases and J by 8 bases, 10 bases remained unmatched. DNA for the CDR3: TGTGCCAGCAGTCGACCGGGGACTAGCTCCTATGAGCAGTTCTTC. This gives the protein CASSRPGTSSYEQFF.

This clonotype was detected ten times or more. The V call is TRBV7-2, the J call TRBJ1-5, with D uncertain. Germline CDR1 and CDR2: SGHTA and FQGNSA. V lost 1 base and J 6 bases, leaving 7 bases between the germline ends. The CDR3 has 13 residues. The CDR3 protein is CASSLEGFQPQHF. The DNA for the CDR3 is TGTGCCAGCAGCTTAGAAGGGTTTCAGCCCCAGCATTTT. The whole variable domain, remainder taken from reference TRBV7-2 and TRBJ1-5, is GAGVSQSPSNKVTEKGKDVELRCDPISGHTALYWYRQSLGQGLEFLIYFQGNSAPDKSGLPSDRFSAERTGGSVSTLTIQRTQQEDSAVYLCASSLEGFQPQHFGDGTRLSIL.

Of note for this clonotype: A much larger clone differs by one base, so this may be a read error. The J gene is TRBJ1-5, the V gene TRBV6-2 or TRBV6-3; no clear D. CDR3 length: 14 amino acids. Germline loops: CDR1 MNHEY, CDR2 SVGEGT. CDR3 amino acids: CAISESFEGQPKHF. The CDR3 DNA reads as TGTGCCATCAGTGAGTCGTTTGAGGGTCAGCCCAAGCATTTT.

This clonotype came up many times. The chain combines TRBV19 with TRBJ2-7; D remains ambiguous. The V gene lost 3 bases and the J gene lost 7 bases, with 7 bases spanning the gap. This CDR3 spans 11 amino acids. CDR1 is LNHDA, CDR2 SQIVND, per germline (reference sequence). This CDR3 is CASSIFGEQYF. The CDR3 region has the DNA TGTGCCAGTAGTATCTTTGGTGAGCAGTACTTC.

This clonotype was seen only a few times. The V call is TRBV3-1, the J call TRBJ2-3; D is possibly TRBD2 (6 bases). Germline assignment: CDR1 LGHDT and CDR2 YNNKEL (reference sequence). With 4 bases removed from V and 0 bases from J, the gap between germline ends came to 14 bases. The CDR3 sequence is 16 residues long. The CDR3 is CASSLGTPTSTDTQYF. CDR3 in DNA: TGTGCCAGCAGCCTAGGGACTCCGACTAGCACAGATACGCAGTATTTT.

This clonotype was seen a handful of times. In nucleotides, the CDR3 is TGTGCCAGCAGTTTCCAAGTGAATGAGCAGTTCTTC. The encoded protein is CASSFQVNEQFF. The chain carries TRBV12-3 or TRBV12-4 and TRBJ2-1, with unresolved D. Trimming removed 3 bases from V and 7 bases from J, with 7 bases in between. CDR3 length: 12 residues.

The rearrangement joins TRBV19 to TRBJ2-1; 13 positions agree with TRBD2. The ends lost 5 bases at V and 4 bases at J; junction bases unmatched: 5. This CDR3 contains 16 residues. CDR1 and CDR2 from the germline V gene are LNHDA and SQIVND (reference sequence). The CDR3 loop reads CASSVTSGGVYNEQFF. The CDR3 DNA follows: TGTGCCAGTAGTGTAACTAGCGGGGGGGTTTACAATGAGCAGTTCTTC.

In this sample, this clonotype turned up a few times. The chain has TRBV12-3 or TRBV12-4 and TRBJ1-2; D is unresolved. This CDR3 spans 12 amino acids. Trimming removed 3 bases at V and 7 bases at J, with 9 bases between. In DNA form, the CDR3 reads TGTGCCAGCAGTTTTTCGTCGACTGGCTACACCTTC. Translated, it gives CASSFSSTGYTF.

This clonotype has ten or more counts. The chain combines TRBV28 with TRBJ1-2; perhaps TRBD1 as D (6 bases). CDR3 length: 16 amino acids. Deletions cut 7 bases from V and 3 bases from J, with 21 bases between. Germline loops: CDR1 MDHEN, CDR2 SYDVKM. CDR3: CASTTGGRLIYYGYTF. The CDR3 DNA reads TGTGCCAGCACGACGGGGGGGCGCCTTATATACTATGGCTACACCTTC.

This clonotype was recorded many times. J is TRBJ1-1 and V is TRBV6-6; maybe TRBD1 (6 bases). The ends were cut back, 0 bases at V and 2 bases at J, with 13 bases in the middle. The CDR3 sequence is 16 residues long. Germline lookup yields CDR1 MNHNY and CDR2 SVGAGI (reference sequence). This CDR3 is CASSYSYYRVNTEAFF. CDR3 bases: TGTGCCAGCAGTTACTCGTATTACAGGGTAAACACTGAAGCTTTCTTT.

The sample holds a few counts of this clonotype. J is TRBJ2-6 and V is TRBV12-3 or TRBV12-4; D may be TRBD1 (5 bases). V lost 5 bases, J lost 0 bases, and 8 bases lay in between. The CDR3 has 15 amino acids. Here the CDR3 reads CASSPGYSGANVLTF. DNA of the CDR3: TGTGCCAGCAGTCCAGGGTACTCTGGGGCCAACGTCCTGACTTTC.

This clonotype was detected many times. This chain uses TRBV12-5 with TRBJ1-2; no clear D gene. Germline V CDR1 and CDR2: LGHNT, FRNRAP. This CDR3 spans 18 amino acids. V lost 4 bases to trimming and J lost 2 bases, with 23 bases between them. In DNA, the CDR3 is TGTGCTAGTGGTTCCCATCGAGGAATTGGGCAGCTCAACTATGGCTACACCTTC. Its protein product is CASGSHRGIGQLNYGYTF. The complete variable domain, with remaining parts taken from reference TRBV12-5 and TRBJ1-2, reads DARVTQTPRHKVTEMGQEVTMRCQPILGHNTVFWYRQTMMQGLELLAYFRNRAPLDDSGMPKDRFSAEMPDATLATLKIQPSEPRDSAVYFCASGSHRGIGQLNYGYTFGSGTRLTVV.

This clonotype was detected many times. The DNA for the CDR3 is TGTGCCAGCAGTTTATATAGCCAGCTGAGCTCCTACGAGCAGTACTTC. This encodes CASSLYSQLSSYEQYF. The chain combines TRBV28 with TRBJ2-7; D call uncertain. Germline loops: CDR1 MDHEN, CDR2 SYDVKM. The CDR3 contains 16 residues. V lost 1 base and J lost 0, with 13 bases in between.

Only a few counts were recorded for this clonotype. The J gene is TRBJ2-2, the V gene TRBV20-1, with D maybe TRBD2 (6 bases). CDR1 and CDR2 (germline): DFQATT, SNEGSKA (reference sequence). CDR3 length equals 13 residues. V was clipped by 1 base and J by 4 bases, with 7 bases between them. CDR3 nucleotide sequence: TGCAGTGCTAGAGGGGGAGGCACCGGGGAGCTGTTTTTT. This translates into CSARGGGTGELFF.

The rearrangement joins TRBV11-2 to TRBJ2-1; D gene uncertain. Germline CDR1 is SGHAT and CDR2 is FQNNGV. The V end was cut by 3 bases, the J end by 3 bases, with 9 bases between. The CDR3 totals 14 residues. This CDR3 reads CASSLIRFYNEQFF. In nucleotides, the CDR3 is TGTGCCAGCAGCTTGATCCGTTTCTACAATGAGCAGTTCTTC.

The rearrangement joins TRBV7-9 to TRBJ2-3, with D possibly being TRBD1 or TRBD2 (5 bases each). The V gene's germline CDR1 is SEHNR and CDR2 FQNEAQ (reference sequence). V lost 6 bases to trimming and J lost 0 bases, with 13 bases between them. The CDR3 loop spans 15 amino acids. The CDR3 bases are TGTGCCAGCAGGTCCCGGGGCGGAAGCACAGATACGCAGTATTTT. As protein: CASRSRGGSTDTQYF.

Concerning this clonotype: One base away lies a much larger clone, so this may be a sequencing read error. The CDR3 DNA sequence: TGCGCCAGCAGCCAAGATCCGGTAGGCCTTTCACCCCCCCACTTT. It codes for CASSQDPVGLSPPHF. The chain combines TRBV4-1 with TRBJ1-6; D call uncertain. The CDR3 loop spans 15 amino acids. Germline V gene lookup returns CDR1 MGHRA and CDR2 YSYEKL.

This clonotype was seen ten or more times. The chain joins TRBV24-1 to TRBJ2-1; 8 bases map to TRBD1. The CDR3 runs to 13 residues. Trimming at V came to 10 bases and at J to 8 bases, leaving 9 bases not matched to a gene. From germline, CDR1 is KGHDR and CDR2 SFDVKD. In nucleotides, the CDR3 is TGTGCCACGAGGGCAGGGGGCTCGGATGAGCAGTTCTTC. Amino acids: CATRAGGSDEQFF.

Concerning this clonotype itself: A much bigger clone sits one base away, suggesting this may be a read error. The rearrangement joins TRBV6-2 or TRBV6-3 to TRBJ2-7; 8 bases line up with TRBD2. V lost 6 bases to trimming and J lost 1 base; unmatched junction nucleotides: 8. CDR1 MNHEY and CDR2 SVGEGT come from the germline V gene. This CDR3 contains 15 residues. The CDR3 region is CASSVLAVGSYEQYF. DNA for the CDR3: TGTGCCAGCAGCGTACTAGCGGTGGGTTCCTACGAGCAGTACTTC.

The V call is TRBV7-3, the J call TRBJ1-2; D is ambiguous. Trimming removed 2 bases from V and 6 bases from J, with 13 bases in between. Germline V gives CDR1 SGHTA, CDR2 FQGTGA. There are 14 residues in the CDR3. As DNA, the CDR3 is TGTGCCAGCAGCTTACAGGAAAGCGGGGATGGCTACACCTTC. It is translated as CASSLQESGDGYTF. The full variable domain, its missing parts supplied by reference TRBV7-3 and TRBJ1-2, is GAGVSQTPSNKVTEKGKYVELRCDPISGHTALYWYRQSLGQGPEFLIYFQGTGAADDSGLPNDRFFAVRPEGSVSTLKIQRTERGDSAVYLCASSLQESGDGYTFGSGTRLTVV.

The V call is TRBV11-3, the J call TRBJ2-3; D uncertain. The CDR3 has 14 amino acids. V was trimmed by 3 bases and J by 5 bases, leaving 12 bases between them. Looked up from germline, CDR1 is SGHNT and CDR2 is YENEEA. In nucleotides, the CDR3 is TGTGCCAGCAGCTTTTCCAGGTCTAGAGATACGCAGTATTTT. Protein sequence: CASSFSRSRDTQYF.

The chain is built from TRBV19 and TRBJ1-5; D is possibly TRBD1 (5 bases). This CDR3 spans 14 amino acids. V gave up 7 bases and J gave up 7 bases, with 17 bases separating them. Germline CDR1 LNHDA, CDR2 SQIVND (reference sequence). The CDR3 DNA sequence: TGTGCCAGTAACCTCAGTGGGGGGGAACAGCCCCAGCATTTT. Protein sequence: CASNLSGGEQPQHF.

This clonotype was observed at least ten times. The chain has TRBV20-1 and TRBJ2-7, with TRBD2 as a possible D gene (6 bases). Germline V lookup: CDR1 DFQATT, CDR2 SNEGSKA (reference sequence). There are 14 residues in the CDR3. Trimming took 3 bases from V and 3 from J, leaving 15 bases between them. The CDR3 DNA follows: TGCAGTGCTAGTCCCCCCCCGGAGGGCTACGAGCAGTACTTC. Translation: CSASPPPEGYEQYF.